This T cell receptor (beta chain) came from a study of T cells expressing NK-cell markers. 5'RACE template switching with UMIs produced the TCR beta cDNA. TCRdb reanalyzed the 5' RACE reads, giving one entry per CDR3 protein sequence and no DNA. Its listing shows approximately 380,000 distinct CDR3 sequences. Study-wide results and limits: The HCMV specificity of the expanded NKG2C+ T cell clones stayed unresolved. These clonotypes, the leaders elsewhere, also led the CD3+CD56-NKG2C+ fraction in four donors.

Concerning this clonotype: What it recognizes is unknown.

This clonotype originated in a man aged 18 to 69 in good health. Specimen: blood T cells: a sorted CD56 or NKG2C T cell subset, CD4+ or CD8+ T cells, or bulk PBMC T cells (not recorded which).

The CDR3 reads CASRRQRTDTQYF. The chain combines TRBV6-1 with TRBJ2-3; TCRdb designates TRBD1, a call that cannot be tested without DNA. The CDR3 contains 13 residues. CDR1 is MNHNS, CDR2 SASEGT, per germline.